This TCR beta chain was retrieved from a study of blood T cells in healthy people across ages. This clonotype showed up many times. Its antigen is unidentified. Study-wide results and caveats: It was found that TCR beta diversity correlated strongly with the percentage of naive T cells. Roughly linearly, TCR beta diversity per million T cells fell as age increased.

The germline V and J ends were trimmed by 5 bases and 2 bases, with 10 bases remaining between them. Germline lookup yields CDR1 SEHNR and CDR2 FQNEAQ (reference sequence). This CDR3 comprises 14 residues. A sample-barcoded 5' primer and a J-beta primer mix were used in a second PCR of roughly 7 to 11 cycles. Each cDNA was tagged by a template-switch adaptor containing 12 random nucleotides. Samples each returned at least 3 million CDR3-containing paired-end reads. TCRdb fed the 5' RACE reads into MiXCR, producing one record per CDR3 protein. The sample records hundreds of thousands of distinct CDR3 sequences, 25% to 30% being singletons.

The rearrangement links TRBV7-9 to TRBJ2-4, with D maybe TRBD2 (5 bases). The material sequenced was blood. The receptor was derived from a woman aged 80 or over in good health. CDR3 region: CASSPAGPKNIQYF. The CDR3 DNA reads TGTGCCAGCAGCCCCGCGGGCCCCAAAAACATTCAGTACTTC.